Listed here are 25 T cell receptor beta chains from one sample, sequenced in a study of blood T cell repertoires in COVID-19. The assay was immunoSEQ multiplex PCR, and TCRdb's table has in-frame clones only and misses some. The sample yields under 130,000 clones, 80% to 90% seen once. Sequencing was carried out using peripheral blood. Receptors were obtained from a human donor in a cohort sampled during active COVID-19.

The rearrangement uses TRBV2 and TRBJ1-2, with D possibly TRBD1 on 5 matching bases. The CDR3 extends over 15 amino acids. Germline CDR1 and CDR2: SNHLY and FYNNEI. Trimming left V 6 bases short and J 5 bases short, with 19 bases between. In DNA, the CDR3 is TGTGCCAGCAGGCTTGGCGGAACAGGCAATTATGGCTACACCTTC. It encodes CASRLGGTGNYGYTF.

V gene TRBV10-2 combines with J gene TRBJ2-7; maybe TRBD1 (6 bases). This CDR3 has 13 amino acids. CDR1 is WSHSY, CDR2 SAAADI, per germline. The V and J ends lost 6 bases and 0 bases respectively, with 9 bases between them. DNA of the CDR3: TGCGCCAGCAGGGAGACAGGCTCCTACGAGCAGTACTTC. Translation gives CASRETGSYEQYF.

V usage is TRBV19 and J usage is TRBJ2-7, with TRBD2 identical over 8 bases. Germline V lookup: CDR1 LNHDA, CDR2 SQIVND (reference sequence). V was pared by 7 bases and J by 0 bases, with 11 bases of the junction left unmatched. The CDR3 spans 16 residues. This CDR3 reads CASNANGGGSSYEQYF. The CDR3 region has the DNA TGTGCCAGTAACGCTAACGGCGGGGGGAGCTCCTACGAGCAGTACTTC. Filled out from reference TRBV19 and TRBJ2-7, the complete variable domain reads DGGITQSPKYLFRKEGQNVTLSCEQNLNHDAMYWYRQDPGQGLRLIYYSQIVNDFQKGDIAEGYSVSREKKESFPLTVTSAQKNPTAFYLCASNANGGGSSYEQYFGPGTRLTVT.

The CDR3 region has the DNA TGTGCCACCAGCAGAGTCCCACCGAGTGCGCCCCAGCATTTT. Translating it yields CATSRVPPSAPQHF. This chain connects TRBV15 to TRBJ1-5; unclear D gene. The CDR3 runs to 14 residues. The germline V gene has CDR1 LNHNV and CDR2 YYDKDF (reference sequence). Trimming removed 1 base from V and 9 bases from J, with 13 bases in between.

This chain links TRBV9 with TRBJ2-7; maybe TRBD1 (5 bases). Between the trimmed V and J ends, which lost 0 bases and 6 bases, there was a span of 13 bases. The CDR3 runs 14 residues. In germline, CDR1 is SGDLS, CDR2 YYNGEE. CDR3 nucleotides: TGTGCCAGCAGCGTAGGGGGCTCTCCTGTCGAGCAGTACTTC. Its translation is CASSVGGSPVEQYF.

V gene TRBV5-1 combines with J gene TRBJ1-1, with a tentative D call TRBD1 (6 bases). The CDR3 consists of 16 residues. Trimming took off 4 bases at V and 8 bases at J, with 24 bases between the two ends. The germline gives CDR1 SGHRS, CDR2 YFSETQ. CDR3 coding DNA: TGCGCCAGCAGCGTGACAGGCTCTGCTCGGGGGGGAGAAGCTTTCTTT. Translated, it gives CASSVTGSARGGEAFF.

This clone was counted only a few times. The chain joins TRBV7-3 to TRBJ2-6, with 7 bases that match TRBD1. The junction had 10 bases not matched to a gene; V was cut back by 5 bases and J by 3 bases. The length of the CDR3 is 17 residues. The germline CDR1 and CDR2 sequences are SGHTA and FQGTGA. The CDR3 loop reads CASSPDRVLIGANVLTF. CDR3 in DNA: TGTGCCAGCAGCCCTGACAGGGTGTTAATTGGGGCCAACGTCCTGACTTTC.

This chain links TRBV27 with TRBJ2-7, with D uncertain. CDR1 and CDR2 from the germline V gene are MNHEY and SMNVEV (reference sequence). CDR3 size: 14 residues. V shed 6 bases and J shed 1 base, with 13 bases lying between them. CDR3 coding DNA: TGTGCCAGCAGCCTCAGTGGTTATTCCTACGAGCAGTACTTC. This translates into CASSLSGYSYEQYF.

CDR3: CASSLMLAGSYEQYF. The CDR3, as DNA: TGCGCCAGCAGCTTGATGCTAGCGGGGAGCTACGAGCAGTACTTC. This chain joins TRBV5-1 and TRBJ2-7, with 9 bases identical to TRBD2. The CDR3 length is 15 residues. Germline CDR1 SGHRS, CDR2 YFSETQ. Unmatched junction bases numbered 5, after V lost 1 base and J lost 3 bases.

The chain combines TRBV5-4 with TRBJ1-1, with a tentative D call TRBD1 (5 bases). V was clipped by 4 bases and J by 1 base, with 14 bases between them. Germline CDR1 and CDR2: SGHNT and YYREEE (reference sequence). There are 15 residues in the CDR3. The CDR3 here is CASSHKDNGNTEAFF. DNA of the CDR3: TGTGCCAGCAGCCACAAGGACAACGGGAACACTGAAGCTTTCTTT.

CDR3 coding DNA: TGCGCCAGCAGCTTGGTCGGAGACTCAACATACAATGAGCAGTTCTTC. It yields the protein CASSLVGDSTYNEQFF. The rearrangement joins TRBV5-1 to TRBJ2-1; D not certain. Germline lookup yields CDR1 SGHRS and CDR2 YFSETQ. The CDR3 is made up of 16 amino acids. The germline V and J ends were trimmed by 0 bases and 4 bases, with 14 bases remaining between them.

CDR3 sequence: CASSLQRGSTDTQYF. CDR3 DNA: TGTGCCAGCAGTTTACAGCGGGGAAGCACAGATACGCAGTATTTT. The rearrangement links TRBV27 to TRBJ2-3, with 7 bases matching TRBD2. Germline assignment: CDR1 MNHEY and CDR2 SMNVEV (reference sequence). The CDR3 consists of 15 residues. J gave up 0 bases and V 2 bases, and 2 bases lay outside the gene matches.

The chain recombines TRBV20-1 with TRBJ1-2; the D is unclear. This CDR3 has 10 residues. The V gene lost 5 bases and the J gene lost 5 bases, with 6 bases spanning the gap. The germline V gene has CDR1 DFQATT and CDR2 SNEGSKA (reference sequence). CDR3 region: CSAEMYGYTF. The DNA of the CDR3 is TGCAGTGCTGAGATGTATGGCTACACCTTC.

The chain joins TRBV3-1 (or the pseudogene TRBV3-2) to TRBJ2-6, with 11 nucleotides matching TRBD1. The CDR3 runs 17 residues. V lost 3 bases, J lost 0 bases, and 1 base stayed unmatched. Germline V gene data show CDR1 as LGHDT and CDR2 as YNNKEL (reference sequence). The CDR3 DNA follows: TGTGCCAGCAGCCACGGGACAGGGGGCTCTGGGGCCAACGTCCTGACTTTC. As protein: CASSHGTGGSGANVLTF.

This clone came up once. This sequence joins TRBV10-3 and TRBJ2-5; maybe TRBD2 (6 bases). CDR1 ENHRY and CDR2 SYGVKD come from the germline V gene. V was cut by 2 bases and J by 4 bases, with 8 bases left in between. This CDR3 contains 13 residues. The CDR3 loop reads CAISEHGGETQYF. In DNA, the CDR3 is TGTGCCATCAGTGAGCACGGGGGAGAGACCCAGTACTTC.

The rearrangement links TRBV2 to TRBJ1-5, with 7 bases that match TRBD1. J gave up 0 bases and V 6 bases, and 5 bases lay outside the gene matches. Germline CDR1 SNHLY, CDR2 FYNNEI. CDR3 length: 15 amino acids. The CDR3 spells CASREGQYSNQPQHF. The CDR3 nucleotides are TGTGCCAGCAGGGAGGGACAGTATAGCAATCAGCCCCAGCATTTT.

This clone was seen only a few times. The chain combines TRBV19 with TRBJ2-7; 7 bases are a match to TRBD1. CDR3 size: 12 residues. V trimming: 6 bases; J trimming: 6 bases; junction bases outside the gene matches: 5. Germline CDR1 reads LNHDA; CDR2 reads SQIVND (reference sequence). The CDR3 is CASSQQGFEQYF. Written as DNA, the CDR3 is TGTGCCAGTAGCCAACAGGGGTTCGAGCAGTACTTC.

This clone has just a few counts. V gene TRBV10-3 combines with J gene TRBJ1-1, with a weak D call TRBD1 (6 bases). Germline-derived CDR1 and CDR2 are ENHRY and SYGVKD. CDR3 length: 15 residues. Trimming shortened V by 10 bases and J by 0 bases, and 18 bases separated the two germline ends. This CDR3 is CATTPGGRMNTEAFF. In DNA, the CDR3 is TGTGCCACAACACCGGGGGGGCGAATGAACACTGAAGCTTTCTTT.

V and J are TRBV5-1 and TRBJ2-1, with unresolved D. Germline-derived CDR1 and CDR2 are SGHRS and YFSETQ. V was shortened by 4 bases and J by 5 bases, with 13 bases between the two germline ends. CDR3 length equals 14 residues. The CDR3 DNA sequence: TGCGCCAGCAGCATCAACCCGATAGACAATGAGCAGTTCTTC. This sequence encodes CASSINPIDNEQFF.

This chain links TRBV18 with TRBJ1-1; 8 nucleotides line up with TRBD1. This CDR3 is 14 amino acids long. Germline CDR1 reads KGHSH; CDR2 reads LQKENI. V was pared by 3 bases and J by 8 bases, with 8 bases of the junction left unmatched. DNA of the CDR3: TGTGCCAGCTCACCGATCCGGACAGGGCAGGAAGCTTTCTTT. It specifies CASSPIRTGQEAFF.

The chain uses TRBV18 and TRBJ1-4; 7 positions agree with TRBD1. Germline lookup yields CDR1 KGHSH and CDR2 LQKENI. The trim removed 2 bases at V and 12 bases at J, leaving 12 bases unmatched. The CDR3 is 15 residues long. CDR3 residues: CASSPDAGGNGELFF. CDR3 DNA: TGTGCCAGCTCACCAGACGCAGGGGGGAACGGTGAACTGTTTTTT. Full variable domain (missing parts from reference TRBV18 and TRBJ1-4): NAGVMQNPRHLVRRRGQEARLRCSPMKGHSHVYWYRQLPEEGLKFMVYLQKENIIDESGMPKERFSAEFPKEGPSILRIQQVVRGDSAAYFCASSPDAGGNGELFFGSGTQLSVL.

The gene calls are TRBV5-4 and TRBJ1-1; the match to TRBD1 covers 10 bases. Trimming at V came to 0 bases and at J to 4 bases, leaving 12 bases not matched to a gene. CDR1 is SGHNT and CDR2 is YYREEE in the germline V gene (reference sequence). The CDR3 is 18 amino acids. The CDR3 loop is CASSLGAGTGVIGTEAFF. For the CDR3, the DNA is TGTGCCAGCAGCTTGGGGGCCGGGACAGGGGTTATAGGCACTGAAGCTTTCTTT. Supplemented by reference TRBV5-4 and TRBJ1-1, the full variable domain reads ETGVTQSPTHLIKTRGQQVTLRCSSQSGHNTVSWYQQALGQGPQFIFQYYREEENGRGNFPPRFSGLQFPNYSSELNVNALELDDSALYLCASSLGAGTGVIGTEAFFGQGTRLTVV.

This clone was seen a few times. The chain recombines TRBV28 with TRBJ2-7; D is possibly TRBD1 (6 bases). Germline values: CDR1 MDHEN, CDR2 SYDVKM. CDR3 length equals 14 residues. Trimming stripped 7 bases from V and 1 base from J, with 14 bases between. CDR3 DNA: TGTGCCAGCAAGCTCCACGGACAGTCCTACGAGCAGTACTTC. Encoded protein: CASKLHGQSYEQYF. Combining the CDR3 with reference TRBV28 and TRBJ2-7 gives the whole variable domain DVKVTQSSRYLVKRTGEKVFLECVQDMDHENMFWYRQDPGLGLRLIYFSYDVKMKEKGDIPEGYSVSREKKERFSLILESASTNQTSMYLCASKLHGQSYEQYFGPGTRLTVT.

The chain couples TRBV28 to TRBJ2-1; unclear D gene. The V end lost 3 bases, the J end lost 4 bases, and 10 bases lay between the germline ends. The CDR3 is 14 residues long. Germline CDR1 and CDR2: MDHEN and SYDVKM. CDR3 sequence: CASSFQKTYNEQFF. The CDR3, as DNA: TGTGCCAGCAGTTTTCAAAAGACTTACAATGAGCAGTTCTTC.

The chain has TRBV7-9 and TRBJ2-7; TRBD1 aligns across 8 bases. V shed 10 bases and J 4 bases; nucleotides not matched to a gene: 9. This CDR3 has 13 amino acids. Germline CDR1 is SEHNR and CDR2 is FQNEAQ (reference sequence). CDR3 amino acids: CATQAGGGYEQYF. The CDR3, as DNA: TGTGCCACCCAGGCAGGGGGCGGTTACGAGCAGTACTTC.